This T cell receptor (beta chain) was obtained from a study of T-cell memory formation after mild COVID-19. Study context: Each donor largely had its own TCR clusters. Broader study findings: Contracting CD4+ clones sat mainly in CM and EM; CD8+ in EMRA. CD4/CD8 balance characterized clones contracting day 15 to 85, and CD4+ skew characterized later expanders.

A remark on this clonotype: Antigen: not known.

TCRdb passed the 5' RACE reads through MiXCR, listing each CDR3 protein once. The table lists about 470,000 distinct CDR3 sequences, roughly 25% of them singletons. The ends lost 4 bases at V and 2 bases at J; junction bases unmatched: 9. The germline gives CDR1 SGHRS, CDR2 YFSETQ. The CDR3 is made up of 18 amino acids. This receptor was taken from an adult woman who had mild COVID-19 (a few samples of this study predate the infection). Cell type and time point are not known. The chain combines TRBV5-1 with TRBJ2-7, with 16 bases aligning to TRBD2. The sample comprised PBMCs or a T cell subset sorted from them (not recorded which). The CDR3: CASSPPGLAGGTTYEQYF. The CDR3 coding sequence is TGCGCCAGCAGCCCACCGGGACTAGCGGGGGGGACCACCTACGAGCAGTACTTC.